A single sample is the source of the 16 T cell receptor beta chains below, sequenced in a study of shared clonotypes between healthy human individuals. Repertoires were generated with immunoSEQ multiplex PCR, while TCRdb's copy carries only in-frame clones and drops some. The top ten clones hold around 1.8% of a sample with around 700,000 clones, about three quarters of them seen once. Sequenced: memory CD4+ T cells sorted from blood. Subset reported: CD45RA-negative fraction. The receptors here all came from a woman aged 25 to 39 in good health.

The rearrangement uses TRBV27 and TRBJ2-4; 10 bases align to TRBD2. Looked up from germline, CDR1 is MNHEY and CDR2 is SMNVEV (reference sequence). CDR3 length equals 16 residues. V lost 6 bases to trimming and J lost 7 bases; unmatched junction nucleotides: 12. CDR3 DNA sequence: TGTGCCAGCAGAGATTCGGGACTAGCGTCTAGGAACATTCAGTACTTC. Its protein product is CASRDSGLASRNIQYF.

This clone was seen once. The V call is TRBV10-1, the J call TRBJ2-4; 14 nucleotides line up with TRBD2. In germline, CDR1 is WNHNN, CDR2 SYGVQD (reference sequence). The CDR3 length is 15 residues. V dropped 4 bases and J dropped 6; count of bases not matched to a gene: 2. For the CDR3, the DNA is TGCGCCAGCAGTGCGACTAGCGGGAGGGGAAACATTCAGTACTTC. This codes for CASSATSGRGNIQYF.

The chain joins TRBV28 to TRBJ2-2; D may be TRBD1 (6 bases). The CDR3 runs 13 residues. Germline V gene data show CDR1 as MDHEN and CDR2 as SYDVKM. The V and J ends lost 5 bases and 6 bases respectively, with 10 bases between them. The CDR3 protein is CASSVGGPGELFF. The CDR3 DNA reads TGTGCCAGCAGTGTAGGGGGACCCGGGGAGCTGTTTTTT.

This CDR3 reads CASSSIAGMSNEQFF. DNA for the CDR3: TGCGCCAGCAGCTCTATCGCAGGGATGAGCAATGAGCAGTTCTTC. V gene TRBV5-1 combines with J gene TRBJ2-1; perhaps TRBD1 as D (5 bases). The CDR3 runs 15 residues. With 3 bases removed from V and 6 bases from J, the gap between germline ends came to 16 bases. Germline V gene sequence: CDR1 SGHRS, CDR2 YFSETQ.

This chain uses TRBV6-5 with TRBJ1-1; 7 bases fit TRBD1. Per the germline V gene, CDR1 is MNHEY and CDR2 is SVGAGI. This CDR3 contains 14 residues. Trimming removed 6 bases from V and 0 bases from J; junction bases left unmatched: 4. CDR3 in DNA: TGTGCCAGCAGCCGGGGACAGATGAACACTGAAGCTTTCTTT. It yields the protein CASSRGQMNTEAFF.

This clone was counted a few times. The chain recombines TRBV5-1 with TRBJ1-6; the D gene is possibly TRBD1 (5 bases). CDR3 length equals 14 residues. CDR1 and CDR2 from the germline V gene are SGHRS and YFSETQ. Trimming removed 0 bases from V and 10 bases from J, with 11 bases in between. In nucleotides, the CDR3 is TGCGCCAGCAGCTTGGGCAGGGAGAGCTCACCCCTCCACTTT. This translates into CASSLGRESSPLHF.

In its sample, this clone was seen many times. This same CDR3 is encoded by further DNA sequences in the sample. The rearrangement joins TRBV5-1 to TRBJ2-1, with D unclear. In germline, CDR1 is SGHRS, CDR2 YFSETQ. Trimming took off 4 bases at V and 4 bases at J, with 9 bases between the two ends. The CDR3 consists of 13 residues. CDR3 in amino acids: CASSLETYNEQFF. DNA of the CDR3: TGCGCCAGCAGCCTCGAGACGTACAATGAGCAGTTCTTC.

This chain connects TRBV18 to TRBJ2-1, with 8 positions matching TRBD2. CDR1 and CDR2 from the germline V gene are KGHSH and LQKENI. CDR3 length equals 14 residues. Trimming at V came to 3 bases and at J to 7 bases, leaving 5 bases not matched to a gene. Here the CDR3 reads CASSPPGGPNEQFF. Here the CDR3 DNA reads TGTGCCAGCTCACCCCCGGGAGGGCCAAATGAGCAGTTCTTC.

The V call is TRBV29-1, the J call TRBJ2-7; 11 bases align to TRBD1. CDR1 is SQVTM, CDR2 ANQGSEA, per germline. V dropped 6 bases and J dropped 6; count of bases not matched to a gene: 10. CDR3 size: 14 residues. The CDR3, as DNA: TGCAGCGTCAGCTACCGGGACAGGGGGACCGAGCAGTACTTC. Translated, it gives CSVSYRDRGTEQYF.

J is TRBJ2-3 and V is TRBV5-1; 10 bases map to TRBD2. Germline CDR1 SGHRS, CDR2 YFSETQ. The junction had 9 bases not matched to a gene; V was cut back by 5 bases and J by 3 bases. This CDR3 contains 16 residues. CDR3 sequence reads: CASSLIAGGGTDTQYF. CDR3 nucleotides: TGCGCCAGCAGTCTTATAGCGGGAGGCGGGACAGATACGCAGTATTTT.

V usage is TRBV6-5 and J usage is TRBJ2-7; 7 nucleotides line up with TRBD2. CDR1 MNHEY and CDR2 SVGAGI come from the germline V gene. J gave up 0 bases and V 6 bases, and 2 bases lay outside the gene matches. This CDR3 has 13 amino acids. CDR3 sequence: CASRRESSYEQYF. DNA for the CDR3: TGTGCCAGCAGGCGGGAGAGCTCCTACGAGCAGTACTTC.

The gene calls are TRBV7-2 and TRBJ2-6, with TRBD2 identical over 15 bases. The germline CDR1 and CDR2 sequences are SGHTA and FQGNSA. The CDR3 is made up of 18 amino acids. The V gene end was trimmed by 6 bases and the J gene end by 3 bases; junction bases not matched to a gene: 6. DNA for the CDR3: TGTGCCAGCAGTCCAAGGGGACTAGCGGGAGGTGGGGCCAACGTCCTGACTTTC. Its translation is CASSPRGLAGGGANVLTF. Based on the CDR3 plus reference TRBV7-2 and TRBJ2-6, the full variable domain is GAGVSQSPSNKVTEKGKDVELRCDPISGHTALYWYRQSLGQGLEFLIYFQGNSAPDKSGLPSDRFSAERTGGSVSTLTIQRTQQEDSAVYLCASSPRGLAGGGANVLTFGAGSRLTVL.

V and J are TRBV6-5 and TRBJ2-7; D gene uncertain. Trimming removed 0 bases from V and 3 bases from J, with 12 bases in between. The CDR3 is made up of 15 amino acids. The germline V gene encodes CDR1 MNHEY and CDR2 SVGAGI. The CDR3 nucleotides read TGTGCCAGCAGTTACTCGTTACTTTCCTACTACGAGCAGTACTTC. It translates to CASSYSLLSYYEQYF.

This chain connects TRBV27 to TRBJ2-7; 13 nucleotides line up with TRBD2. The CDR3 is 17 amino acids. The J segment lost 0 bases and the V segment lost 5 bases, leaving 7 bases of the junction unmatched. Germline V CDR1 and CDR2: MNHEY, SMNVEV (reference sequence). This CDR3 is CASSRTRTSGSSYEQYF. In DNA, the CDR3 is TGTGCCAGCAGTCGGACCCGGACTAGCGGGAGCTCCTACGAGCAGTACTTC.

J is TRBJ1-3 and V is TRBV11-3; D remains unclear. The CDR3 has 15 residues. Germline V gene sequence: CDR1 SGHNT, CDR2 YENEEA. V lost 4 bases and J lost 0, with 10 bases in between. CDR3 nucleotides: TGTGCCAGCAGCTCCCTCAAGGGCTCTGGAAACACCATATATTTT. Translation: CASSSLKGSGNTIYF.

J is TRBJ2-7 and V is TRBV30; 11 nucleotides agree with TRBD2. The length of the CDR3 is 17 residues. V lost 4 bases, J lost 2 bases, and 13 bases stayed unmatched. Germline V gene lookup returns CDR1 GTSNPN and CDR2 SVGIG (reference sequence). This CDR3 is CAWIPIPGLAVPYEQYF. CDR3 in DNA: TGTGCCTGGATTCCGATCCCGGGACTAGCGGTTCCCTACGAGCAGTACTTC.